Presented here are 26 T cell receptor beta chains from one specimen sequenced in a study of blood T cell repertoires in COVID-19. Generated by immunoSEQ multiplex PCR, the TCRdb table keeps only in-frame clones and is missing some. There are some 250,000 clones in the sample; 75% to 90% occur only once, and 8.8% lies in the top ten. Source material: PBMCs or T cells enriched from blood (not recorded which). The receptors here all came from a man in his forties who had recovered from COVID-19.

CDR3 in amino acids: CASSVILGGETQYF. CDR3 nucleotide sequence: TGCGCCAGCAGCGTAATTTTGGGAGGAGAGACCCAGTACTTC. This chain links TRBV5-1 with TRBJ2-5, with D perhaps TRBD2 (6 bases). The CDR3 is 14 amino acids. V lost 4 bases to trimming and J lost 4 bases, with 14 bases between them. In germline, CDR1 is SGHRS, CDR2 YFSETQ.

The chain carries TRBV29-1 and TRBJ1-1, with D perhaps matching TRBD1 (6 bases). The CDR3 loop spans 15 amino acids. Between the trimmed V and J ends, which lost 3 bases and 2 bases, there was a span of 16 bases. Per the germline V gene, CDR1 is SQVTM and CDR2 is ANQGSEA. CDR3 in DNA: TGCAGCGTTGATCCCCGGACAGCACTTAACACTGAAGCTTTCTTT. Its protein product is CSVDPRTALNTEAFF.

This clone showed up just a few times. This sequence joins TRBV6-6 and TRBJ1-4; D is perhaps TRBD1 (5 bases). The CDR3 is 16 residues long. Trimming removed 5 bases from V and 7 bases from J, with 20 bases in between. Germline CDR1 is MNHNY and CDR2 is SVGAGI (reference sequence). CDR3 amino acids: CASSQTSGRLGEKLFF. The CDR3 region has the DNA TGTGCCAGCAGTCAGACATCAGGGCGGCTGGGTGAAAAACTGTTTTTT.

Here the CDR3 DNA reads TGTGCCAGCAGCCCCTCGAGAGGACAGAGTTTTGGATTATTGGTGAGCTACACCTTC. As protein: CASSPSRGQSFGLLVSYTF. The rearrangement links TRBV7-9 to TRBJ1-2, with D possibly TRBD1 on 6 matching bases. This CDR3 spans 19 amino acids. Trimming took 5 bases from V and 9 from J, leaving 34 bases between them. The germline V gene has CDR1 SEHNR and CDR2 FQNEAQ (reference sequence).

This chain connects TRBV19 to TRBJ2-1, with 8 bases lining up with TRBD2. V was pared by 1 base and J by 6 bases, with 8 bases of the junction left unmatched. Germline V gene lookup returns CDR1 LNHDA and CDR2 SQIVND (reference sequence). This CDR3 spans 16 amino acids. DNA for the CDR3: TGTGCCAGTAGTATAGGGGCGGGGGGTCCCTCCAATGAGCAGTTCTTC. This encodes CASSIGAGGPSNEQFF.

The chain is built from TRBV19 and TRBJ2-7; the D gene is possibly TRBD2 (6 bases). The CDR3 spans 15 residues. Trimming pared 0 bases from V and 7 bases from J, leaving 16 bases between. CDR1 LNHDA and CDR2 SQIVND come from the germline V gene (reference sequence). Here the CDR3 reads CASSIEAGRSGEQYF. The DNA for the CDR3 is TGTGCCAGTAGTATAGAGGCGGGGAGGTCCGGGGAGCAGTACTTC. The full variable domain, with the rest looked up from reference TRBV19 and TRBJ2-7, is DGGITQSPKYLFRKEGQNVTLSCEQNLNHDAMYWYRQDPGQGLRLIYYSQIVNDFQKGDIAEGYSVSREKKESFPLTVTSAQKNPTAFYLCASSIEAGRSGEQYFGPGTRLTVT.

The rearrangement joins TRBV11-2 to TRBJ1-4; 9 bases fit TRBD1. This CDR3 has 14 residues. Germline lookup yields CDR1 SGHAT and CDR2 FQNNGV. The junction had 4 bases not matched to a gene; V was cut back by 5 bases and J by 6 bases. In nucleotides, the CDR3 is TGTGCCAGCAGCGGGGACAGGGTGTATGAAAAACTGTTTTTT. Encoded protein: CASSGDRVYEKLFF.

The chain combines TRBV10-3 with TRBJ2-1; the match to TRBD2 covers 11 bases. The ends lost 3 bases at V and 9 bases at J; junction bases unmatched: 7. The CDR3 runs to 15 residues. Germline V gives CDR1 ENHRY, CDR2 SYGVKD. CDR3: CAISDYSGGAREQFF. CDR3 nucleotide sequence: TGTGCCATCAGTGATTATAGCGGGGGGGCTCGTGAGCAGTTCTTC.

In DNA, the CDR3 is TGTGCCAGCAGAGAGAAGGGGGGGGGCCAGAGCTCCTATAATTCACCCCTCCACTTT. As protein: CASREKGGGQSSYNSPLHF. J is TRBJ1-6 and V is TRBV28; D possibly corresponds to TRBD1 (6 bases). Germline V gene lookup returns CDR1 MDHEN and CDR2 SYDVKM. V was shortened by 6 bases and J by 0 bases, with 21 bases between the two germline ends. The CDR3 covers 19 residues.

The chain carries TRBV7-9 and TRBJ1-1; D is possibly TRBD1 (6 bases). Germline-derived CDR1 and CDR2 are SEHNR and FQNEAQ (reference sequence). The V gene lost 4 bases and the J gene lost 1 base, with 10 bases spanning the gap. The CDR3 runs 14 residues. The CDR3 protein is CASSWTEKNTEAFF. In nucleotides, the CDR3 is TGTGCCAGCAGCTGGACAGAGAAGAACACTGAAGCTTTCTTT.

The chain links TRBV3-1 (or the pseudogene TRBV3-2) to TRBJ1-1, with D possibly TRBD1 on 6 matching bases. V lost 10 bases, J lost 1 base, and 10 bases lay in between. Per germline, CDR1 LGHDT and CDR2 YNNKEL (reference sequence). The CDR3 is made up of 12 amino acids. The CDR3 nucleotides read TGTGCCATTCAACAGGGGAACACTGAAGCTTTCTTT. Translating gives CAIQQGNTEAFF.

The DNA for the CDR3 is TGTGCCAGCAGCTTAATATCCGGGACAGGGTCTAAGGGCTTCTATGGCTACACCTTC. It specifies CASSLISGTGSKGFYGYTF. V and J are TRBV11-2 and TRBJ1-2; 9 bases are shared with TRBD1. This CDR3 contains 19 residues. Germline CDR1 and CDR2: SGHAT and FQNNGV. With 2 bases clipped from V and 4 bases from J, the junction kept 17 bases outside the gene matches.

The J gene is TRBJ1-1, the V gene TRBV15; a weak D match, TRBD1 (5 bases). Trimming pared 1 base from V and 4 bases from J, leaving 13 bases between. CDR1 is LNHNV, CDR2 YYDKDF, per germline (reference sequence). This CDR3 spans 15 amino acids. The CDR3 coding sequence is TGTGCCACCAGCAGAGGTCAAGGGGTGATCACTGAAGCTTTCTTT. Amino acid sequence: CATSRGQGVITEAFF.

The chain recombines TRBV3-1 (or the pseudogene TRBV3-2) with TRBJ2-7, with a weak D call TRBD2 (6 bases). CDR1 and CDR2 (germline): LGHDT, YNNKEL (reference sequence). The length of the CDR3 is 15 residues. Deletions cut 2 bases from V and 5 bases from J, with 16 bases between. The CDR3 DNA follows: TGTGCCAGCAGCCAATGGGAGGATAAACGGGACGAGCAGTACTTC. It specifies CASSQWEDKRDEQYF.

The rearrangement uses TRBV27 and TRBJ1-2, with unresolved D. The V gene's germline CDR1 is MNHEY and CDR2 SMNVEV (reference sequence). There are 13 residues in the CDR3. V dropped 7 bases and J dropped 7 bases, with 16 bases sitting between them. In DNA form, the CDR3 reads TGTGCCAGCACCTCAAATATCAGGCGTGGCTACACCTTC. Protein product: CASTSNIRRGYTF.

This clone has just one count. CDR3 amino acids: CASSRWTGGIERNQPQHF. CDR3 nucleotide sequence: TGTGCCAGCAGCCGATGGACAGGGGGTATTGAGCGCAATCAGCCCCAGCATTTT. The J gene is TRBJ1-5, the V gene TRBV7-9, with 10 bases identical to TRBD1. This CDR3 region has 18 residues. V was clipped by 5 bases and J by 2 bases; unmatched bases: 12. From germline, CDR1 is SEHNR and CDR2 FQNEAQ (reference sequence).

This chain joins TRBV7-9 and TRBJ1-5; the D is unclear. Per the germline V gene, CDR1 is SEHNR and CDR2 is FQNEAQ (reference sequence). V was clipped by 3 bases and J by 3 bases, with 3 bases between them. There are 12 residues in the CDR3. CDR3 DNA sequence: TGTGCCAGCAGCTTCAACAATCAGCCCCAGCATTTT. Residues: CASSFNNQPQHF.

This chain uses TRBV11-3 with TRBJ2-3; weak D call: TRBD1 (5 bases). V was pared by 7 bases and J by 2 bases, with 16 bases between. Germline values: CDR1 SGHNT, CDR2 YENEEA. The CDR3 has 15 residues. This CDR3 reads CASTSSRGYTDTQYF. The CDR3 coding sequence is TGTGCCAGCACCTCTTCTAGGGGCTACACAGATACGCAGTATTTT.

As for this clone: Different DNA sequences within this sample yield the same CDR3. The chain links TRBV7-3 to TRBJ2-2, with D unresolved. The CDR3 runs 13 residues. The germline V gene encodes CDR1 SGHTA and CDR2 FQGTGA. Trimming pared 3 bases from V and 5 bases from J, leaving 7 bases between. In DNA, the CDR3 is TGTGCCAGCAGCTTCGGAGTAACCGGGGAGCTGTTTTTT. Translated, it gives CASSFGVTGELFF.

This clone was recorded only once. Written as DNA, the CDR3 is TGTGCCAGCAGCGGGGACACATCACCCCTCCACTTT. Its translation is CASSGDTSPLHF. The gene calls are TRBV5-6 and TRBJ1-6; tentative D call: TRBD1 (6 bases). Trimming left V 4 bases short and J 10 bases short, with 9 bases between. The CDR3 covers 12 residues. Germline V lookup: CDR1 SGHDT, CDR2 YYEEEE.

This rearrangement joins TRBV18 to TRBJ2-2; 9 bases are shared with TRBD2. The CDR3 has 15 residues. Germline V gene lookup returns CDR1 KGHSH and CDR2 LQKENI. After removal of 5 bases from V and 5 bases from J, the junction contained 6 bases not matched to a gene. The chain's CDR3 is CASSSVLAGTGELFF. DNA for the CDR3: TGTGCCAGCTCATCAGTTCTAGCGGGAACCGGGGAGCTGTTTTTT.

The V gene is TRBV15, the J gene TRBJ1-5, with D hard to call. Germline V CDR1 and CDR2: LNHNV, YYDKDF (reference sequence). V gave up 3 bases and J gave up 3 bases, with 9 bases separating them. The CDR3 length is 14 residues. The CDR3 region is CATSSGLLNQPQHF. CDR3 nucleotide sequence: TGTGCCACCAGCAGCGGACTGCTCAATCAGCCCCAGCATTTT.

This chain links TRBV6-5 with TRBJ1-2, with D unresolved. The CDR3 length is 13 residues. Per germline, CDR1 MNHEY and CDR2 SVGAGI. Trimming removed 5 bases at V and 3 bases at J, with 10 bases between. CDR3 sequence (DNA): TGTGCCAGCAGTACGGAGGGATACTATGGCTACACCTTC. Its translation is CASSTEGYYGYTF.

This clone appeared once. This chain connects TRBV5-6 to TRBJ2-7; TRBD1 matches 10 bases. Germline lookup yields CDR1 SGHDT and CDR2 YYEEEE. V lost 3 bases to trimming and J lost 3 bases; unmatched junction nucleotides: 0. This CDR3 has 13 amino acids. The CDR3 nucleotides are TGTGCCAGCAGCTGGGACAGGGGCTACGAGCAGTACTTC. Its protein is CASSWDRGYEQYF.

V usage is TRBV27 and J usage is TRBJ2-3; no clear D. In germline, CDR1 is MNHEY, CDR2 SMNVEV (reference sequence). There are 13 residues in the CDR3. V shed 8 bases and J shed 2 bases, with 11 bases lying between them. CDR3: CASAVDSTDTQYF. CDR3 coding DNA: TGTGCCAGCGCCGTTGACTCCACAGATACGCAGTATTTT.

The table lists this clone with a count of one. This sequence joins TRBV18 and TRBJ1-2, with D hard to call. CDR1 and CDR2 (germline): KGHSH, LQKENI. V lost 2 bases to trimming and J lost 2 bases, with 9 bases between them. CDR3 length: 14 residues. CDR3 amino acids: CASSPTQENYGYTF. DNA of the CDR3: TGTGCCAGCTCACCAACGCAGGAAAACTATGGCTACACCTTC.